The text below deals with one T cell receptor (beta chain). The antigen is not known. PCR used 60 Vbeta primers and 13 Jbeta primers. Clones were sequenced by immunoSEQ multiplex PCR, and TCRdb holds only the in-frame ones, with some missing. The top ten clones hold around 3.4% of a sample with some 180,000 clones, 75% to 85% of them seen once. The data originate from a study of cytomegalovirus exposure and HLA in healthy donors. Findings and limits, study-wide: The study designated 150 to 200 TCR beta chains cytomegalovirus-associated. The study found most TCR sequences rare, yet found some public TCRs in many donors. Later analysis suggested links between common viral pathogens and several top significant clusters. An analysis done earlier found most TCR beta V segments productive about 87% or about 30% of the time.

The CDR3 contains 15 residues. Looked up from germline, CDR1 is SGHDT and CDR2 is YYEEEE. V gave up 4 bases and J gave up 7 bases; unmatched junction bases: 6. The clonotype originates from a woman aged 55 to 70 in good health and CMV-seropositive. Sequenced input: PBMCs. The chain uses TRBV5-6 and TRBJ2-2; 11 positions match TRBD1. CDR3 amino acids: CASSPDRGLVGELFF. In DNA form, the CDR3 reads TGTGCCAGCAGCCCGGACAGGGGGCTGGTCGGGGAGCTGTTTTTT.